Included here is one T cell receptor (beta chain) sequence, with context. As yet, its antigen is unknown. These data belong to a study of beta chain features in type 1 diabetes. General study points: Cells expressing TCR highly could be over-represented by cDNA sequencing. Moderate yet significant TCRB CDR3 shortening was seen in Type 1 diabetes patients in all four CD4+ subsets.

Every isolated RNA sample was fully reverse transcribed, so sequencing captured expressed TCRB transcripts. Assay used: immunoSEQ multiplex PCR; TCRdb lists only in-frame clones, some missing. The sample contains fewer than 400,000 clones, 9.3% of which appear only once. Germline V lookup: CDR1 MNHEY, CDR2 SMNVEV (reference sequence). The CDR3 sequence is 16 residues long. Trimming cost V 0 bases and J 6 bases, with 12 bases left between them. Sequencing was performed on central memory CD4+ T cells from blood. The receptor was derived from a young man with type 1 diabetes. This rearrangement joins TRBV27 to TRBJ1-6; no reliable D call. CDR3 in amino acids: CASSLSTTGLNSPLHF. In nucleotides, the CDR3 is TGTGCCAGCAGTTTATCGACGACGGGCCTTAATTCACCCCTCCACTTT.